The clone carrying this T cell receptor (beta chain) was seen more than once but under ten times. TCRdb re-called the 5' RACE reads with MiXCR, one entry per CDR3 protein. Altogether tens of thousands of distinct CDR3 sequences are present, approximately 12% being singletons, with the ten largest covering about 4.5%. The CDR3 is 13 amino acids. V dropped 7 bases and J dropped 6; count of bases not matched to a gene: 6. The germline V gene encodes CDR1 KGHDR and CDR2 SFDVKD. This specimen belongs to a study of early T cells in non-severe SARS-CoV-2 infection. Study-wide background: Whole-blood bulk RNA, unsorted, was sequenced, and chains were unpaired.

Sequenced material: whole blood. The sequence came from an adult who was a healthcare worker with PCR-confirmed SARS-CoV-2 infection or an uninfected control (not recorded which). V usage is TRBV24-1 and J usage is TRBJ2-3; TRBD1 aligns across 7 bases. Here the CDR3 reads CATRDRRRDTQYF. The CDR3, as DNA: TGTGCCACCAGGGACAGGCGTCGGGATACGCAGTATTTT.